Detailed here is one TCR beta chain. The antigen remains undetermined. This sample is drawn from a study of T cell responses to AZD1222 COVID-19 vaccine. The germline V gene encodes CDR1 MDHEN and CDR2 SYDVKM. V was pared by 5 bases and J by 3 bases, with 4 bases of the junction left unmatched. The CDR3 consists of 13 residues. The data were produced by immunoSEQ multiplex PCR, yet TCRdb's version contains in-frame clones alone and is incomplete. The repertoire holds some 110,000 clones, with about 82% as singletons. Study-level results: Across spike, vaccine-associated CD4 TCRs were found, dominant at 160-218 and 743-854. Most donors were white British, females outnumbered males, and clonal diversity was possibly underestimated.

The clonotype was recovered from an adult who received the AZD1222 COVID-19 vaccine. The gene calls are TRBV28 and TRBJ2-7; 7 positions match TRBD2. The sample consisted of peripheral blood, taken 28 days after the second AZD1222 dose. CDR3 in DNA: TGTGCCAGCAGTGGGGAGGGGCGCTACGAGCAGTACTTC. Translating gives CASSGEGRYEQYF.